Detailed here is one TCR beta chain. The antigen is undetermined. The data were taken from a study of a mutant IDH1 vaccine in newly diagnosed glioma. On the study more broadly: The treated group averaged roughly 40 years old and was 62.5% male, around 38% female. Study conclusions and caveats: Vaccine-induced responses were seen in approximately 93% of patients, spanning several MHC alleles.

Time point: week 23, last vaccination. The content of each vaccine dose was 300 ug of mutant IDH1 20-mer peptide, and topical imiquimod accompanied it. TCRdb's copy holds only in-frame clones and misses some; the assay was immunoSEQ multiplex PCR. The data show almost 85,000 clones, 85% seen once. Between the trimmed V and J ends, which lost 5 bases and 2 bases, there was a span of 11 bases. Germline V gene data show CDR1 as MRHNA and CDR2 as SNTAGT. The CDR3 has 14 amino acids. The sequence was obtained from a man aged 25-45 years with glioma. Some clones in this sample may be carry-over from other donors' samples. The sequencing here drew on PBMCs, taken from a glioma patient whose treatment included an IDH1 peptide vaccine. This chain connects TRBV6-4 to TRBJ2-3, with D unclear. The CDR3 sequence is CASSPGHSTDTQYF. CDR3 in DNA: TGTGCCAGCAGTCCGGGCCACTCCACAGATACGCAGTATTTT.